This T cell receptor (beta chain) was captured in a study of cytomegalovirus exposure and HLA in healthy donors. Whole-study results and caveats: The authors listed 164 TCR beta chains as cytomegalovirus-associated.

A remark on this clone: Antigen specificity is unknown.

Germline CDR1 is KGHSH and CDR2 is LQKENI. V lost 6 bases to trimming and J lost 5 bases, with 13 bases between them. This CDR3 region has 14 residues. Sequencing was performed with immunoSEQ multiplex PCR; in TCRdb, only in-frame clones are kept and a portion is missing. Seen here are 150,000 to 250,000 clones, about 81% observed once, and the top ten hold 0.95% to 1.5%. Separate from the roughly 610-subject first cohort, the 120-subject validation cohort was the one that the donors belonged to. The clonotype was recovered from a woman aged 25-40 years in good health and CMV-seronegative. The sequencing input was PBMCs. V and J are TRBV18 and TRBJ1-4; D ambiguous. The CDR3 bases are TGTGCCAGCTCCCCGACATTCGTAAATGAAAAACTGTTTTTT. This gives the protein CASSPTFVNEKLFF. Supplemented by reference TRBV18 and TRBJ1-4, the full variable domain reads NAGVMQNPRHLVRRRGQEARLRCSPMKGHSHVYWYRQLPEEGLKFMVYLQKENIIDESGMPKERFSAEFPKEGPSILRIQQVVRGDSAAYFCASSPTFVNEKLFFGSGTQLSVL.